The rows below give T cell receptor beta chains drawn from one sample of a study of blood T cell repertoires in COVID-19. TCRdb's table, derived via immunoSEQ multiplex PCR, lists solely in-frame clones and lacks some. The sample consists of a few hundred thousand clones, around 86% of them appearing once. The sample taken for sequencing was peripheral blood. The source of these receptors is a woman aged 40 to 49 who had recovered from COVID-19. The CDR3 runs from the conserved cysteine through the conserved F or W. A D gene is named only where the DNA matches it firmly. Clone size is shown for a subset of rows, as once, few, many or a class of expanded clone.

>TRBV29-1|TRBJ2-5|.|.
TGCAGCGTTGAAGATCGCGGGAACCAAGAGACCCAGTACTTC
CSVEDRGNQETQYF
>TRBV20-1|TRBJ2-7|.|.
TGCAGTGCTAGTATGGCCTCGGGGAGCTACGAGCAGTACTTC
CSASMASGSYEQYF
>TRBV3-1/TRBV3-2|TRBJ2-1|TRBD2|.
TGTGCCAGCAGCGCCGGGACTAGCCCCAACAATGAGCAGTTCTTC
CASSAGTSPNNEQFF
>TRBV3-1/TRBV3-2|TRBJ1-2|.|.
TGTGCCAGCAGCCAACAGGGTCCCTATGGCTACACCTTC
CASSQQGPYGYTF
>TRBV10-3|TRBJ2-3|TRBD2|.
TGTGCCATCATGCCGGCCGGAGCGGGAGTTAGTGATACGCAGTATTTT
CAIMPAGAGVSDTQYF
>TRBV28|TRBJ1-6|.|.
TGTGCCAGCAGTCTAGAGAACTCACCCCTCCACTTT
CASSLENSPLHF
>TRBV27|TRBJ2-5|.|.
TGTGCCAGCAGTTCGTTGACTACCCAAGAGACCCAGTACTTC
CASSSLTTQETQYF
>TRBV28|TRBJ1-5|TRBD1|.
TGTGCCAGCAGTTTATCAGGACAGGGGAGCAATCAGCCCCAGCATTTT
CASSLSGQGSNQPQHF
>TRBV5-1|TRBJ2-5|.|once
TGCGCCAGCAGCTCCGGACTGGGAGAGAAGACCCAGTACTTC
CASSSGLGEKTQYF
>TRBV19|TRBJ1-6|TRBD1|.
TGTGCCAGTAAATTAACCGGACAGGGTGATTCACCCCTCCACTTT
CASKLTGQGDSPLHF
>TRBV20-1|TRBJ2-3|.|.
TGCAGTGCTAGTCTCAGCGCCACTAGCACAGATACGCAGTATTTT
CSASLSATSTDTQYF
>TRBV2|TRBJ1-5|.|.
TGTGCCAGCCGGGACAATAATCAGCCCCAGCATTTT
CASRDNNQPQHF
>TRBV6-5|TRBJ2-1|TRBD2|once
TGTGCCAGCAGCTTAGCGGGAGCGAGGAATGAGCAGTTCTTC
CASSLAGARNEQFF
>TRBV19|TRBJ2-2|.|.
TGTGCCAGTAAAAGTGGCGGGATCGCGAACACCGGGGAGCTGTTTTTT
CASKSGGIANTGELFF
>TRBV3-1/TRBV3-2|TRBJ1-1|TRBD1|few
TGTGCCAGCAGCCAAGACGACAGGGCCCCCGAAGCTTTCTTT
CASSQDDRAPEAFF
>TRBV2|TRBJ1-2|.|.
TGTGCCAGCAGCATTAACTATGGCTACACCTTC
CASSINYGYTF
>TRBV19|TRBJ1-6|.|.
TGTGCCAGTAGTAGGGAGGGCGACACGGCGAGGGCTTCACCCCTCCACTTT
CASSREGDTARASPLHF
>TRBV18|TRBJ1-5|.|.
TGTGCCAGCTCACCACCATCTTCCCCGGGGCAGCCCCAGCATTTT
CASSPPSSPGQPQHF
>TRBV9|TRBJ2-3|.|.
TGTGCCAGCAGCGTAGCCTACCGGGATACGCAGTATTTT
CASSVAYRDTQYF
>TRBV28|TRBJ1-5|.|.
TGTGCCAGCCATTTGGGGAACAGGGAGTCGGATCAGCCCCAGCATTTT
CASHLGNRESDQPQHF
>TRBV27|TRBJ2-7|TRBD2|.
TGTGCCAGCAGGACTAGCGGGAGGCACGAGCAGTACTTC
CASRTSGRHEQYF
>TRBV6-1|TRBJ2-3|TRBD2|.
TGTGCCAGCAGTGAAGCGAGACTAGCGGGAGGGCCCACGCAGTATTTT
CASSEARLAGGPTQYF
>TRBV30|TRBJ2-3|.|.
TGTGCTTGCGTCATGGCGGGAAGCACAGATACGCAGTATTTT
CACVMAGSTDTQYF
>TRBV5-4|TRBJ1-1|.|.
TGTGCCAGCAGCTTGCAGTCCCCGAACACTGAAGCTTTCTTT
CASSLQSPNTEAFF
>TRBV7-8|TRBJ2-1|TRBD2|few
TGTGCCAGCAGCACGACTAGCGGGAGGGTGGCCTACAATGAGCAGTTCTTC
CASSTTSGRVAYNEQFF
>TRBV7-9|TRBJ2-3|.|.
TGTGCCAGCAGTCTGGCTAGCGCGGACACAGATACGCAGTATTTT
CASSLASADTDTQYF
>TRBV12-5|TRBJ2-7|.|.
TGTGCTAGTGGTTTGGAATGGCAGATTGGCGAGCAGTACTTC
CASGLEWQIGEQYF
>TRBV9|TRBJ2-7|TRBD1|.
TGTGCCAGCAGCGTAGATGGGACAGGGAGGTACGAGCAGTACTTC
CASSVDGTGRYEQYF
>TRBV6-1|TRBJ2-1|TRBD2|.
TGTGCCAGCAGTGAATCGGCGGGAGGGTCCTACAATGAGCAGTTCTTC
CASSESAGGSYNEQFF
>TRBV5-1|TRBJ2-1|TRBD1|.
TGCGCCAGCAGCCCCACGGGACAGGGGGCGGGTAATGAGCAGTTCTTC
CASSPTGQGAGNEQFF
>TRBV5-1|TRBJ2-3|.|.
TGCGCCAGCAGCTTAACGGTTGGAGATACGCAGTATTTT
CASSLTVGDTQYF
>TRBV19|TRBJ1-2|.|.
TGTGCCAGTAGTATTATGGGGCAGGGAAGGGGCTACACCTTC
CASSIMGQGRGYTF
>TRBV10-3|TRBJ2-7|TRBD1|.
TGTGCCATCAGTGAGTCGGACAGGGCGCACGAGCAGTACTTC
CAISESDRAHEQYF
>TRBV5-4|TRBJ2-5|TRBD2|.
TGTGCCAGCAGCTCGCGGGGGGGGGAAGAGACCCAGTACTTC
CASSSRGGEETQYF
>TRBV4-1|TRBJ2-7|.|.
TGCGCCAGCAGCCACGTGGGACAAAAAGGGCGGGACGAGCAGTACTTC
CASSHVGQKGRDEQYF
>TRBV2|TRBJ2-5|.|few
TGTGCCAGCAGTGAGGCGGCCCAGTACTTC
CASSEAAQYF
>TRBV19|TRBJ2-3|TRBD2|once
TGTGCCAGTAGGAACCCCCAAGCGGGAGGAGATACGCAGTATTTT
CASRNPQAGGDTQYF
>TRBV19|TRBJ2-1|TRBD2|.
TGTGCCACAAAACCACTTGAGGGGACTAGCGGATACAATGAGCAGTTCTTC
CATKPLEGTSGYNEQFF
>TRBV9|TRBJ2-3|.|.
TGTGCCAGCAGCGTAGGTAAGGGGCTGAGCACAGATACGCAGTATTTT
CASSVGKGLSTDTQYF
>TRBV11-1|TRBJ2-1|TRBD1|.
TGTGCCAGCAGCCCCGGCGACAGGGCTGAGCAGTTCTTC
CASSPGDRAEQFF
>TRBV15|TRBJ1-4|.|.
TGTGCCACCAGCAGAGATCTCAGCAGGGTGGGTGAAAAACTGTTTTTT
CATSRDLSRVGEKLFF
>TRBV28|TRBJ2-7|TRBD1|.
TGTGCCAGCAGTCCCTGGACAGGGACAGGTTACGAGCAGTACTTC
CASSPWTGTGYEQYF
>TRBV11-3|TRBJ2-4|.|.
TGTGCCAGCTCGGTAGTCACAGGGAAAGCCAAAAACATTCAGTACTTC
CASSVVTGKAKNIQYF
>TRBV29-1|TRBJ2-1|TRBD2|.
TGCAGCGCCGGACTAACTAGCGGGGGCAATGAGCAGTTCTTC
CSAGLTSGGNEQFF
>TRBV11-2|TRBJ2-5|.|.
TGTGCCAGCAGTCAACAGGGTGTAGAGACCCAGTACTTC
CASSQQGVETQYF
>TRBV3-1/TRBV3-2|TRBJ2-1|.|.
TGTGCCAGCAGCCAAGGTTGGCATGAGCAGTTCTTC
CASSQGWHEQFF
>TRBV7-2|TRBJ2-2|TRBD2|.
TGTGCCAGCAGCCCGGGACTACCGCGGGACGGGGAGCTGTTTTTT
CASSPGLPRDGELFF
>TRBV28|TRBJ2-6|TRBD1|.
TGTGCCAGCAGGTCCCCGGGACAGGGGTCTGGGGCCAACGTCCTGACTTTC
CASRSPGQGSGANVLTF
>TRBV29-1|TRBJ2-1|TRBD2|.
TGCAGCGTTGGTCTAGCGGGAGGGGGGGTCGATGAGCAGTTCTTC
CSVGLAGGGVDEQFF
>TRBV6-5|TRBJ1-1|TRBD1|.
TGTGCCAGCAGTTACGCGCAGGGGGTGCGAACTGAAGCTTTCTTT
CASSYAQGVRTEAFF
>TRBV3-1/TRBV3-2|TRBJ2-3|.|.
TGTGCCAGCAGCCAAGAGGTGGACAGAGCGAGAGATACGCAGTATTTT
CASSQEVDRARDTQYF
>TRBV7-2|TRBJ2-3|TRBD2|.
TGTGCCAGCAGCTTAGGACTAGCTGGCGCAGATACGCAGTATTTT
CASSLGLAGADTQYF
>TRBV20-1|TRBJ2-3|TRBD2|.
TGCAGTGCTAGTCCCGGGACTAGCGGGAGGGTCAGCACAGATACGCAGTATTTT
CSASPGTSGRVSTDTQYF
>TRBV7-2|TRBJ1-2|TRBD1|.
TGTGCCAGCAGCTTGGGACAGGGCAATAACTATGGCTACACCTTC
CASSLGQGNNYGYTF
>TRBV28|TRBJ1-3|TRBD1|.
TGTGCCAGCAGTTTGACAGGGAAAGGAAACACCATATATTTT
CASSLTGKGNTIYF
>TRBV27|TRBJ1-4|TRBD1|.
TGTGCCAGCAGTTGGGACAGCAGAAATGAAAAACTGTTTTTT
CASSWDSRNEKLFF
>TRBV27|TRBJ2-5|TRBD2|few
TGTGCCAGCAGACCAGGGACTAGCGGGAAGGGCACCCAAGAGACCCAGTACTTC
CASRPGTSGKGTQETQYF